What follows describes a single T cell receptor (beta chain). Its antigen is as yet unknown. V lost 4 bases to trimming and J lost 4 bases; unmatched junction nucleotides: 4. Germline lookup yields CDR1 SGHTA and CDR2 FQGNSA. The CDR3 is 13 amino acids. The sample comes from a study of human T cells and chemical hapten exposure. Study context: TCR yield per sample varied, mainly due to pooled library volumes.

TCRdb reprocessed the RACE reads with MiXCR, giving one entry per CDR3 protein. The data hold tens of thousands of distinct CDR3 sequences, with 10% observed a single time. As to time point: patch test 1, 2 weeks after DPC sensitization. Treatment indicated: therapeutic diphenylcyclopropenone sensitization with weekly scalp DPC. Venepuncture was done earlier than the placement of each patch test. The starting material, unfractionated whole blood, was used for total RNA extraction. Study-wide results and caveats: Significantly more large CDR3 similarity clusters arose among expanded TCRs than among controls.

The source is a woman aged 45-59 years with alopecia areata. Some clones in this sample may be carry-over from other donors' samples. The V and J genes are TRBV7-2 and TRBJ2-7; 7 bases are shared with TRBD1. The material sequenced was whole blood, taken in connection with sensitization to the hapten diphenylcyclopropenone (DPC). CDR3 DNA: TGTGCCAGCAGCTCACAGGGGTGGTACGAGCAGTACTTC. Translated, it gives CASSSQGWYEQYF.